The present TCR beta chain was sequenced within a study of blood T cell repertoires in COVID-19. Study details: Collection of acute and convalescent COVID-19 samples took place in the United States, Italy and Spain. Sources were T cells, B-cell-depleted T cells, or PBMCs; the material itself was cDNA or gDNA.

This clone was picked up one time. Patients at the Seattle site were enrolled during active infection and followed longitudinally. Original handling: The assay estimated nucleated cells by amplifying reference gene primers. Some clones are missing from TCRdb's copy, which holds only in-frame ones; the method was immunoSEQ multiplex PCR. Clone size and V and J calls were adopted from that table, with D and trimming inferred from the DNA. The repertoire has over 85,000 clones, about 85% of them found once; the top ten carry around 3.3%. CDR3 length equals 14 residues. Deletions cut 5 bases from V and 4 bases from J, with 13 bases between. Looked up from germline, CDR1 is MDHEN and CDR2 is SYDVKM.

This chain uses TRBV28 with TRBJ2-3, with D maybe TRBD2 (7 bases). The receptor was isolated from an elderly woman with COVID-19, enrolled during active disease. Material for sequencing was peripheral blood. CDR3 in amino acids: CASSRRGGPDTQYF. CDR3 sequence (DNA): TGTGCCAGCAGTAGGAGGGGGGGACCAGATACGCAGTATTTT.